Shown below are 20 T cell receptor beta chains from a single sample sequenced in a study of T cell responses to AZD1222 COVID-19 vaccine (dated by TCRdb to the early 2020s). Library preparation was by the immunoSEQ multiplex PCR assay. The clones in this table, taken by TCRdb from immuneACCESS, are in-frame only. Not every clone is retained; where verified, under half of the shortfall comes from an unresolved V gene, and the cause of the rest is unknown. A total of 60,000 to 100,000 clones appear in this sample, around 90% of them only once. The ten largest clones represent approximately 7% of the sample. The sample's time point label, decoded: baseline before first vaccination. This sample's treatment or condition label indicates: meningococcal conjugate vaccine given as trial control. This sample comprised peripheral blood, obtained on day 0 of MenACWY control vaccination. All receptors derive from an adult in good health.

The CDR3 spells CASSDRGTSGKGEQFF. The CDR3 bases are TGTGCCAGCAGTGACCGGGGGACTAGCGGAAAGGGTGAGCAGTTCTTC. V is TRBV6-2 or TRBV6-3 and J is TRBJ2-1; 11 bases are a match to TRBD2. CDR3 length: 16 residues. V lost 5 bases, J lost 9 bases, and 12 bases stayed unmatched. The germline V gene encodes CDR1 MNHEY and CDR2 SVGEGT.

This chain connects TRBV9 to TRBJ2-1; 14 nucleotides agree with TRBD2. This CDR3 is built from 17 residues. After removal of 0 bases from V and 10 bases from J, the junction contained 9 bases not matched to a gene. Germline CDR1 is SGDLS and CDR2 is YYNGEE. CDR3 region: CASSVAPGLAGGGEQFF. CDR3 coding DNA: TGTGCCAGCAGCGTAGCCCCAGGACTAGCGGGGGGCGGGGAGCAGTTCTTC. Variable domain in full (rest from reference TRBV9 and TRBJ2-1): DSGVTQTPKHLITATGQRVTLRCSPRSGDLSVYWYQQSLDQGLQFLIQYYNGEERAKGNILERFSAQQFPDLHSELNLSSLELGDSALYFCASSVAPGLAGGGEQFFGPGTRLTVL.

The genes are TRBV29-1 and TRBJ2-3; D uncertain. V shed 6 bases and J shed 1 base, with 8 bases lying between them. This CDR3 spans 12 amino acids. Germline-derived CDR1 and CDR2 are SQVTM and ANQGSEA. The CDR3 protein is CSVQFGTDTQYF. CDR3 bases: TGCAGCGTCCAGTTCGGCACAGATACGCAGTATTTT.

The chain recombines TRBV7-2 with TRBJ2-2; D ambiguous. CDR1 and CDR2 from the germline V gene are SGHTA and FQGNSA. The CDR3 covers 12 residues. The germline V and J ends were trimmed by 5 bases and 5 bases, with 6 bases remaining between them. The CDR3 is CASSSQTGELFF. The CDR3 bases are TGTGCCAGCAGCAGCCAGACCGGGGAGCTGTTTTTT.

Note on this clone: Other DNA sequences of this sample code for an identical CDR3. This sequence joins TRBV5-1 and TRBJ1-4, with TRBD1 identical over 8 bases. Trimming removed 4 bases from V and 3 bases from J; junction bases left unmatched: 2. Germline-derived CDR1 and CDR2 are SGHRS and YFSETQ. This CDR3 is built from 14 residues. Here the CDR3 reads CASSRTGSNEKLFF. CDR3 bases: TGCGCCAGCAGCCGGACAGGGTCTAATGAAAAACTGTTTTTT.

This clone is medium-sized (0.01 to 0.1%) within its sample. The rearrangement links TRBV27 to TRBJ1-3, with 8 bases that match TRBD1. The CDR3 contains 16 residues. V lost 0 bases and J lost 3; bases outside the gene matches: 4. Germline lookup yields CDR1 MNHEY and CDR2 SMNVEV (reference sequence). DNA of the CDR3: TGTGCCAGCAGTTTATCCGGGACAGGTTTTGGAAACACCATATATTTT. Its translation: CASSLSGTGFGNTIYF.

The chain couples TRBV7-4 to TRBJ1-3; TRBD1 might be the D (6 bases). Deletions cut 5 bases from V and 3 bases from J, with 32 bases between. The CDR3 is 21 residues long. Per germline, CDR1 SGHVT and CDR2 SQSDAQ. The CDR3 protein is CASSPPIGGRPRRTFGNTIYF. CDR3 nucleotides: TGTGCCAGCAGCCCACCGATTGGGGGCAGGCCAAGGAGGACATTTGGAAACACCATATATTTT.

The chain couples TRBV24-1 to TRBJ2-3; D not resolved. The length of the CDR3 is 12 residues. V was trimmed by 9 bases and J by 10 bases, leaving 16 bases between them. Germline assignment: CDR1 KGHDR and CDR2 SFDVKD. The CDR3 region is CATEDQNTPQYF. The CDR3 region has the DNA TGTGCCACCGAGGACCAAAATACTCCGCAGTATTTT.

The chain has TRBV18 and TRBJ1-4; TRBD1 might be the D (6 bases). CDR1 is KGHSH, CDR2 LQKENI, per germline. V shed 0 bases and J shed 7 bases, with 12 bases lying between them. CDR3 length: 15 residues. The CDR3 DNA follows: TGTGCCAGCTCACCACCAGGGGGTATGATTGAAAAACTGTTTTTT. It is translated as CASSPPGGMIEKLFF.

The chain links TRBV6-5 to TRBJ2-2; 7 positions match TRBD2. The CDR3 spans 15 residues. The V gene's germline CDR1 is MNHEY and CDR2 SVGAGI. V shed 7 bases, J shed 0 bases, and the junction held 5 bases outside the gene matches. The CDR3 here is CASNRLAPNTGELFF. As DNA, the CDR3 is TGTGCCAGCAACCGACTAGCTCCGAACACCGGGGAGCTGTTTTTT.

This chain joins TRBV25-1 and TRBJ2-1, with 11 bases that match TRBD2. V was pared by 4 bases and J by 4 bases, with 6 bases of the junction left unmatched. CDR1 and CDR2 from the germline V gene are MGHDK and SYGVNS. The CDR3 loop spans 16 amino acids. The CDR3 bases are TGTGCCAGCAGTGGATTGGGGACTAGCGGATACAATGAGCAGTTCTTC. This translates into CASSGLGTSGYNEQFF.

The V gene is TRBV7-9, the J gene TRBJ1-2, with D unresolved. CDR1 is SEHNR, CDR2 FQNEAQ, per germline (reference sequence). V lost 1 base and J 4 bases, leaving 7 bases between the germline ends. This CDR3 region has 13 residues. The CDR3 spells CASSLGAIYGYTF. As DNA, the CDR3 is TGTGCCAGCAGCTTAGGGGCAATCTATGGCTACACCTTC. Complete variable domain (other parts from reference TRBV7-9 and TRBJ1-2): DTGVSQNPRHKITKRGQNVTFRCDPISEHNRLYWYRQTLGQGPEFLTYFQNEAQLEKSRLLSDRFSAERPKGSFSTLEIQRTEQGDSAMYLCASSLGAIYGYTFGSGTRLTVV.

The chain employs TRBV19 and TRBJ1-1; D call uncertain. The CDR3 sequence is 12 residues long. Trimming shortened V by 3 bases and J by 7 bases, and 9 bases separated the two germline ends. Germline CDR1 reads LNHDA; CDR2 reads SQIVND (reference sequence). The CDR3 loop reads CASSIPGFEAFF. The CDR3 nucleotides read TGTGCCAGTAGTATCCCGGGCTTTGAAGCTTTCTTT.

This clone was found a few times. The CDR3 sequence: CASSTPGQGFYEQYF. CDR3 coding DNA: TGTGCCAGCAGCACTCCGGGACAGGGGTTTTACGAGCAGTACTTC. The rearrangement uses TRBV13 and TRBJ2-7; 10 bases match TRBD1. Germline V lookup: CDR1 PRHDT, CDR2 FYEKMQ (reference sequence). Trimming removed 5 bases from V and 4 bases from J; junction bases left unmatched: 8. This CDR3 has 15 amino acids. Together with reference TRBV13 and TRBJ2-7, the CDR3 gives the full variable domain: AAGVIQSPRHLIKEKRETATLKCYPIPRHDTVYWYQQGPGQDPQFLISFYEKMQSDKGSIPDRFSAQQFSDYHSELNMSSLELGDSALYFCASSTPGQGFYEQYFGPGTRLTVT.

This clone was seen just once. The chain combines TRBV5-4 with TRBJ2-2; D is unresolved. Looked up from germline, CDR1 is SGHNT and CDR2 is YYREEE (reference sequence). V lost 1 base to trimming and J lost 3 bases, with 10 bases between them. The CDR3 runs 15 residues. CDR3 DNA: TGTGCCAGCAGCTTGCCCCTAAGCGACACCGGGGAGCTGTTTTTT. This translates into CASSLPLSDTGELFF.

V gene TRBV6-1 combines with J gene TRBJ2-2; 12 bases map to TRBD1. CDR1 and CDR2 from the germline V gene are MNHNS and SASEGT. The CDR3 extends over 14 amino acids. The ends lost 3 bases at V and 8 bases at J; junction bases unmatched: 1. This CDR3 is CASSEGQGAGELFF. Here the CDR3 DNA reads TGTGCCAGCAGTGAGGGACAGGGGGCGGGGGAGCTGTTTTTT.

CDR3 DNA: TGTGCCAGCAGCGTAGGTGGCTCAAACATTCAGTACTTC. Its translation is CASSVGGSNIQYF. This chain joins TRBV9 and TRBJ2-4; no clear D. V lost 0 bases and J lost 6, with 7 bases in between. The CDR3 runs 13 residues. CDR1 and CDR2 from the germline V gene are SGDLS and YYNGEE.

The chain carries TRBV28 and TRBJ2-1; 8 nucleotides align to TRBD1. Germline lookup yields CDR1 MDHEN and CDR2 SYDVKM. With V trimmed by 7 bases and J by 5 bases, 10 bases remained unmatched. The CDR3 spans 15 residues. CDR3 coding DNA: TGTGCCAGCACCGTACAGGGGGGTGTTAACAATGAGCAGTTCTTC. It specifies CASTVQGGVNNEQFF.

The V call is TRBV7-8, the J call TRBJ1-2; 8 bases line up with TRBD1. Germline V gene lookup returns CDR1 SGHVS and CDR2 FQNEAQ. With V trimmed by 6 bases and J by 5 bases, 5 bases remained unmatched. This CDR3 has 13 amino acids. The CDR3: CASRQGASYGYTF. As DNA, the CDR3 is TGTGCCAGCAGGCAGGGGGCGAGTTATGGCTACACCTTC.

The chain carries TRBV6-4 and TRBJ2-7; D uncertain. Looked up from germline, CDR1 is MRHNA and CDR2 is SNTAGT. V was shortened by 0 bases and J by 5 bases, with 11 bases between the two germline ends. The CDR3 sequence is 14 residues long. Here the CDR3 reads CASSDSLIGDEQYF. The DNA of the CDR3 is TGTGCCAGCAGTGACTCTCTAATAGGAGACGAGCAGTACTTC.